A selection of T cell receptor beta chains follows, all from one sample in a study of blood T cell repertoires in COVID-19. Assay used: immunoSEQ multiplex PCR; TCRdb lists only in-frame clones, some missing. The sample records about 160,000 clones, 70% to 90% being singletons. What was sequenced was peripheral blood. These receptors were obtained from a woman between 50 and 59 years old with COVID-19, enrolled during active disease. Both conserved end residues are part of each CDR3. The D gene is left open where the match is weak. Not all rows give a size; the values are once, few, many and, for expanded clones, a class.

>TRBV10-2|TRBJ2-7|.|.
CASSDSGGGYEQYF
TGCGCCAGCAGTGATTCGGGGGGCGGATACGAGCAGTACTTC
>TRBV7-2|TRBJ2-7|TRBD1|.
CASSLGGTGGYEQYF
TGTGCCAGCAGCTTAGGCGGGACAGGGGGCTACGAGCAGTACTTC
>TRBV5-6|TRBJ2-1|TRBD2|.
CASSLQLALVF
TGTGCCAGCAGCTTACAACTAGCGTTGGTCTTC
>TRBV27|TRBJ1-2|.|.
CASSLGGAYGYTF
TGTGCCAGCAGTTTAGGGGGGGCCTACGGCTACACCTTC
>TRBV7-6|TRBJ2-6|TRBD1|.
CASSLGQGASSGANVLTF
TGTGCCAGCAGCTTGGGACAGGGGGCGTCTAGTGGGGCCAACGTCCTGACTTTC
>TRBV7-8|TRBJ2-7|TRBD1|.
CASSQTGALLYEQYF
TGTGCCAGCAGCCAAACAGGGGCCCTTCTCTACGAGCAGTACTTC
>TRBV11-2|TRBJ2-7|TRBD1|.
CASSFRDRASYEQYF
TGTGCCAGCAGCTTCCGGGACAGGGCCTCCTACGAGCAGTACTTC
>TRBV19|TRBJ1-2|TRBD1|.
CASNGQGALGYTF
TGTGCCAGCAATGGACAGGGGGCGTTGGGCTACACCTTC
>TRBV10-3|TRBJ2-2|TRBD1|once
CAISELDQGANTPGELFF
TGTGCCATCAGTGAGTTGGACCAGGGGGCGAATACACCCGGGGAGCTGTTTTTT
>TRBV23-1|TRBJ2-7|TRBD1|.
CASSQLGLCGGTGPYEQYF
TGCGCCAGCAGTCAATTGGGCCTGTGCGGAGGGACAGGTCCCTACGAGCAGTACTTC
>TRBV28|TRBJ1-1|.|.
CASSLGRTEAFF
TGTGCCAGCAGTTTAGGGCGCACTGAAGCTTTCTTT
>TRBV7-9|TRBJ1-5|TRBD1|.
CASSSGQGSNQPQHF
TGTGCCAGCAGCTCGGGACAGGGGAGCAATCAGCCCCAGCATTTT
>TRBV5-8|TRBJ1-1|.|.
CASSLLRGSEAFF
TGTGCCAGCAGCTTGCTCAGGGGAAGTGAAGCTTTCTTT
>TRBV7-2|TRBJ2-1|TRBD2|.
CASSPRTQRGYNEQFF
TGTGCCAGCAGCCCACGCACCCAGCGGGGGTACAATGAGCAGTTCTTC
>TRBV12-3/TRBV12-4|TRBJ1-5|.|.
CASSLPFQPQHF
TGTGCCAGCAGTTTACCTTTTCAGCCCCAGCATTTT
>TRBV27|TRBJ1-2|TRBD1|.
CASSPGTGGGIYGYTF
TGTGCCAGCAGTCCGGGGACAGGGGGAGGCATTTATGGCTACACCTTC
>TRBV28|TRBJ1-2|.|.
CASSPLGAQGYTF
TGTGCCAGCAGTCCCCTGGGGGCACAGGGCTACACCTTC
>TRBV27|TRBJ2-3|.|.
CASQPLGLLTDTQYF
TGTGCCAGCCAACCACTGGGACTGCTCACAGATACGCAGTATTTT
>TRBV28|TRBJ2-5|TRBD1|.
CASRRGLETQYF
TGTGCCAGCCGAAGGGGGCTGGAGACCCAGTACTTC
>TRBV11-2|TRBJ1-1|TRBD1|.
CASIGTASMNTEAFF
TGTGCCAGCATTGGGACAGCCTCAATGAACACTGAAGCTTTCTTT
>TRBV5-5|TRBJ1-2|.|.
CASSLVQKAAYGYTF
TGTGCCAGCAGCTTGGTCCAAAAGGCGGCCTATGGCTACACCTTC
>TRBV6-5|TRBJ2-7|.|.
CASSYSQGPSYEQYF
TGTGCCAGCAGTTACTCCCAGGGCCCATCTTACGAGCAGTACTTC
>TRBV6-5|TRBJ2-5|TRBD2|.
CASSYGAGGPETQYF
TGTGCCAGCAGTTACGGCGCGGGGGGGCCTGAGACCCAGTACTTC
>TRBV6-5|TRBJ1-2|.|once
CASSYSNRVQGYTF
TGTGCCAGCAGTTACTCGAACAGGGTTCAAGGCTACACCTTC
>TRBV25-1|TRBJ1-1|TRBD1|.
CASRGTGSEAFF
TGTGCCAGCAGAGGGACAGGGTCAGAAGCTTTCTTT
>TRBV30|TRBJ2-1|TRBD1|.
CAWYRGFPYNEQFF
TGTGCCTGGTACAGGGGGTTCCCCTACAATGAGCAGTTCTTC
>TRBV18|TRBJ2-3|TRBD1|.
CASSTSGTGVVFTQYF
TGTGCCAGCTCAACCAGCGGGACAGGGGTAGTTTTTACGCAGTATTTT
>TRBV6-5|TRBJ1-4|.|.
CASSRATNEKLFF
TGTGCCAGCAGTAGAGCAACTAATGAAAAACTGTTTTTT
>TRBV28|TRBJ2-7|TRBD2|.
CASSSLAGDDEQYF
TGTGCCAGCAGTTCACTAGCGGGGGACGACGAGCAGTACTTC
>TRBV4-1|TRBJ2-5|TRBD2|.
CASSHLSGAETQYF
TGCGCCAGCAGCCACCTTAGCGGGGCGGAGACCCAGTACTTC
>TRBV27|TRBJ1-6|.|.
CASGILDRSSSYNSPLHF
TGTGCCAGCGGAATACTTGACAGGTCGAGCTCCTATAATTCACCCCTCCACTTT
>TRBV5-1|TRBJ1-5|TRBD1|.
CASSRTGGSNQPQHF
TGCGCCAGCAGCCGGACAGGGGGAAGCAATCAGCCCCAGCATTTT
>TRBV28|TRBJ1-1|.|.
CASRSQGRNTEAFF
TGTGCCAGCAGAAGCCAGGGGCGGAACACTGAAGCTTTCTTT
>TRBV11-2|TRBJ1-1|.|.
CASRGRGRSNTEAFF
TGTGCCAGCAGGGGGAGGGGCAGGAGCAACACTGAAGCTTTCTTT
>TRBV2|TRBJ2-7|.|.
CASSEARPKNSYEQYF
TGTGCCAGCAGTGAAGCGCGGCCTAAGAACTCCTACGAGCAGTACTTC
>TRBV4-1|TRBJ1-1|TRBD1|once
CASSQNSWDSFNTEAFF
TGCGCCAGCAGCCAGAACAGCTGGGACAGCTTTAACACTGAAGCTTTCTTT
>TRBV5-4|TRBJ2-7|.|.
CASSTSGGEQYF
TGTGCCAGCAGCACCTCAGGAGGGGAGCAGTACTTC
>TRBV30|TRBJ1-1|.|.
CAWPPRGYTEAFF
TGTGCCTGGCCCCCAAGAGGTTATACTGAAGCTTTCTTT
>TRBV30|TRBJ1-5|.|.
CAWSLPGPGGIQPQHF
TGTGCCTGGAGCCTACCCGGACCCGGGGGGATTCAGCCCCAGCATTTT
>TRBV2|TRBJ1-1|TRBD1|.
CASSAGQPNTEAFF
TGTGCCAGCAGTGCGGGACAGCCGAACACTGAAGCTTTCTTT
>TRBV4-1|TRBJ1-2|.|.
CASSRPGHNYGYTF
TGCGCCAGCAGCCGCCCTGGACATAACTATGGCTACACCTTC
>TRBV5-6|TRBJ1-1|.|.
CASSLAGTTEAFF
TGTGCCAGCAGCTTGGCGGGGACTACTGAAGCTTTCTTT
>TRBV4-2|TRBJ2-1|TRBD1|many
CASSQSTGTGDNEQFF
TGTGCCAGCAGCCAGAGCACCGGGACAGGGGACAATGAGCAGTTCTTC
>TRBV9|TRBJ1-1|.|.
CASSVGPLTGGTEAFF
TGTGCCAGCAGCGTAGGACCCCTGACAGGAGGCACTGAAGCTTTCTTT
>TRBV27|TRBJ1-2|.|.
CASSFSGYGYTF
TGTGCCAGCAGTTTCTCCGGTTATGGCTACACCTTC
>TRBV7-2|TRBJ2-1|.|.
CASSDSSGTHNEQFF
TGTGCCAGCAGCGATAGCTCCGGGACTCACAATGAGCAGTTCTTC
>TRBV7-6|TRBJ2-7|.|.
CASSSDSARSSYEQYF
TGTGCCAGCAGCTCGGACAGTGCGAGGAGCTCCTACGAGCAGTACTTC
>TRBV6-5|TRBJ1-5|.|.
CASSWSRDSQPQHF
TGTGCCAGCAGTTGGTCCCGGGACTCTCAGCCCCAGCATTTT
>TRBV2|TRBJ1-4|TRBD1|.
CASTWDRKYEKLFF
TGTGCCAGCACCTGGGACAGAAAGTATGAAAAACTGTTTTTT
>TRBV9|TRBJ1-2|.|.
CASSVGTDLYGYTF
TGTGCCAGCAGCGTAGGGACAGACCTCTATGGCTACACCTTC
>TRBV6-2/TRBV6-3|TRBJ2-1|.|few
CASSYSQAEQFF
TGTGCCAGCAGTTACTCGCAGGCTGAGCAGTTCTTC
>TRBV30|TRBJ1-2|.|once
CAWINAVGHYGYTF
TGTGCCTGGATCAATGCCGTGGGGCATTATGGCTACACCTTC
>TRBV6-5|TRBJ1-6|TRBD1|.
CASSYSQGARSPLHF
TGTGCCAGCAGTTACTCGCAGGGGGCAAGATCACCCCTCCACTTT
>TRBV12-3/TRBV12-4|TRBJ2-7|.|.
CASSHTGNEQYF
TGTGCCAGCAGCCATACAGGGAACGAGCAGTACTTC
>TRBV5-1|TRBJ2-7|.|.
CASSSGHYYEQYF
TGCGCCAGCAGTTCGGGTCACTATTACGAGCAGTACTTC
>TRBV10-3|TRBJ2-3|TRBD2|.
CAINSGGADTQYF
TGTGCCATCAATAGCGGGGGGGCAGATACGCAGTATTTT
>TRBV14|TRBJ2-7|.|.
CASSSSSYEQYF
TGTGCCAGCAGTTCGTCCAGCTACGAGCAGTACTTC